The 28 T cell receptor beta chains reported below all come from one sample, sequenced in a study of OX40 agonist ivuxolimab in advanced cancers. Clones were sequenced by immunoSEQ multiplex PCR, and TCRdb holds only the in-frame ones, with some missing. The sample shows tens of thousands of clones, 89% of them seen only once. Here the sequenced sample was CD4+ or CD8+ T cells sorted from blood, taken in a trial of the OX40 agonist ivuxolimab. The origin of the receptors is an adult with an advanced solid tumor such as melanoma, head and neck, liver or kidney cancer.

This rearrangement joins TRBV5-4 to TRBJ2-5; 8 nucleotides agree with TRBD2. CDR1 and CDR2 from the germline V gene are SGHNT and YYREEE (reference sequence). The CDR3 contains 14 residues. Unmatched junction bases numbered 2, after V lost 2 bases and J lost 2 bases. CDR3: CASSLAGVQETQYF. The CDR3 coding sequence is TGTGCCAGCAGCTTAGCGGGGGTTCAAGAGACCCAGTACTTC. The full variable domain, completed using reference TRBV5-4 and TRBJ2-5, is ETGVTQSPTHLIKTRGQQVTLRCSSQSGHNTVSWYQQALGQGPQFIFQYYREEENGRGNFPPRFSGLQFPNYSSELNVNALELDDSALYLCASSLAGVQETQYFGPGTRLLVL.

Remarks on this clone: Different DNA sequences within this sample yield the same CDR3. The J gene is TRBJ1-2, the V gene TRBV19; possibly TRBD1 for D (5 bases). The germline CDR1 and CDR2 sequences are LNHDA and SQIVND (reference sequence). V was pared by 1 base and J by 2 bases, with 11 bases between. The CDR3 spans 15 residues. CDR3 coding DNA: TGTGCCAGTAGTATAGCAAGGGGCCCAAACTATGGCTACACCTTC. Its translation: CASSIARGPNYGYTF. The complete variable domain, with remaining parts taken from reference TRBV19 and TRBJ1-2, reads DGGITQSPKYLFRKEGQNVTLSCEQNLNHDAMYWYRQDPGQGLRLIYYSQIVNDFQKGDIAEGYSVSREKKESFPLTVTSAQKNPTAFYLCASSIARGPNYGYTFGSGTRLTVV.

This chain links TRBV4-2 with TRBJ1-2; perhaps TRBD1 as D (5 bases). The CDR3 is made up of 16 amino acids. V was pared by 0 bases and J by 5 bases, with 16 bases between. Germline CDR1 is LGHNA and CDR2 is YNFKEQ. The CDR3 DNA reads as TGTGCCAGCAGCCAAGATGCGGCCCAGGGCGGATATGGCTACACCTTC. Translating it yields CASSQDAAQGGYGYTF.

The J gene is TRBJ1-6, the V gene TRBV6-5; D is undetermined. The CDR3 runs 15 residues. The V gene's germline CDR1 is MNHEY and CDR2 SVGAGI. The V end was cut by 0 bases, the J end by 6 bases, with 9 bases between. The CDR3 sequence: CASSYSWGSNSPLHF. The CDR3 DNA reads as TGTGCCAGCAGTTACTCGTGGGGAAGTAATTCACCCCTCCACTTT.

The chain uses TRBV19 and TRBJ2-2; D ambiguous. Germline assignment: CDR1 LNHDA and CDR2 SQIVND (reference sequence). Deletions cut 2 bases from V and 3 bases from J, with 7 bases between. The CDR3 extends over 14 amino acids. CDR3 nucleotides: TGTGCCAGTAGTATACCACTTTACACCGGGGAGCTGTTTTTT. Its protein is CASSIPLYTGELFF. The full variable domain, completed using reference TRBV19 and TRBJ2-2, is DGGITQSPKYLFRKEGQNVTLSCEQNLNHDAMYWYRQDPGQGLRLIYYSQIVNDFQKGDIAEGYSVSREKKESFPLTVTSAQKNPTAFYLCASSIPLYTGELFFGEGSRLTVL.

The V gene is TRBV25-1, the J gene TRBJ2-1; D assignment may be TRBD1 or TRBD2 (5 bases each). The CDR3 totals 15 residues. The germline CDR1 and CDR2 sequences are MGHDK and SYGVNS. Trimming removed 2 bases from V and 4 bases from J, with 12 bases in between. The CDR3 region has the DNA TGTGCCAGCAGTGAAGGGGGTCTACTGTACAATGAGCAGTTCTTC. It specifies CASSEGGLLYNEQFF.

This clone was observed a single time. Written as DNA, the CDR3 is TGTGCCAGCAGCTTGGACGGCTACGAGCAGTACTTC. Amino acids: CASSLDGYEQYF. The rearrangement joins TRBV5-6 to TRBJ2-7, with D hard to call. From germline, CDR1 is SGHDT and CDR2 YYEEEE. V lost 0 bases and J 3 bases, leaving 4 bases between the germline ends. The CDR3 length is 12 residues. The full variable domain, in which reference TRBV5-6 and TRBJ2-7 provide the parts outside the CDR3, is DAGVTQSPTHLIKTRGQQVTLRCSPKSGHDTVSWYQQALGQGPQFIFQYYEEEERQRGNFPDRFSGHQFPNYSSELNVNALLLGDSALYLCASSLDGYEQYFGPGTRLTVT.

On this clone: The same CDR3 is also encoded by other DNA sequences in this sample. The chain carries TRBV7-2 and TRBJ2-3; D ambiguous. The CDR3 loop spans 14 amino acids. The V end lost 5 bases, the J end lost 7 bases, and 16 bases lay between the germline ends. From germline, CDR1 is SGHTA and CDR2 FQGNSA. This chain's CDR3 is CASSQLATHYTQYF. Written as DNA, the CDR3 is TGTGCCAGCAGCCAGCTGGCGACACATTATACGCAGTATTTT.

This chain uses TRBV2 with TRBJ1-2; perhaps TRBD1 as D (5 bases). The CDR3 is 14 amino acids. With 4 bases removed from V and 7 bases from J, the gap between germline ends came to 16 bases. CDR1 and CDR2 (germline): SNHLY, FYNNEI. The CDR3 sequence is CASSVRQGVGGYTF. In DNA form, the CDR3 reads TGTGCCAGCAGTGTGCGGCAGGGAGTAGGTGGCTACACCTTC. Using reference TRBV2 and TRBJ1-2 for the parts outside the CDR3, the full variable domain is EPEVTQTPSHQVTQMGQEVILRCVPISNHLYFYWYRQILGQKVEFLVSFYNNEISEKSEIFDDQFSVERPDGSNFTLKIRSTKLEDSAMYFCASSVRQGVGGYTFGSGTRLTVV.

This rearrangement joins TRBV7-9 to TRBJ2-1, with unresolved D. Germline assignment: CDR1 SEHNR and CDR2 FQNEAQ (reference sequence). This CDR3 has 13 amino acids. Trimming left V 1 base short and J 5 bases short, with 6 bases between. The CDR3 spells CASSLDPHNEQFF. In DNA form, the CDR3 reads TGTGCCAGCAGCTTAGATCCCCACAATGAGCAGTTCTTC.

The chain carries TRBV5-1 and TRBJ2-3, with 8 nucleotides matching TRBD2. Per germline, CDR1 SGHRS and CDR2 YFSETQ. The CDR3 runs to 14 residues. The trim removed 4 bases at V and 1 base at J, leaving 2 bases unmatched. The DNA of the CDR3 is TGCGCCAGCAGCCTGACTAGCGGCACAGATACGCAGTATTTT. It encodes CASSLTSGTDTQYF.

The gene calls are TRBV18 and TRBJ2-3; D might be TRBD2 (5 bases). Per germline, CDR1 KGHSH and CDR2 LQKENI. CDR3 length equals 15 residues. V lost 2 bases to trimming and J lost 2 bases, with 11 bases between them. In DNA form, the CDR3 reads TGTGCCAGCTCACCAGGGAGATGGGCCACAGATACGCAGTATTTT. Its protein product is CASSPGRWATDTQYF.

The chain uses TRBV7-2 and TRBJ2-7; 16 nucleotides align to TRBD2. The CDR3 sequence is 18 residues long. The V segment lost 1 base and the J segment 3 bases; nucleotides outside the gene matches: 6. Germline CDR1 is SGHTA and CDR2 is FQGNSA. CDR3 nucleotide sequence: TGTGCCAGCAGCTTAGTGGGACTAGCGGGAGGGTGGGGCTACGAGCAGTACTTC. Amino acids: CASSLVGLAGGWGYEQYF.

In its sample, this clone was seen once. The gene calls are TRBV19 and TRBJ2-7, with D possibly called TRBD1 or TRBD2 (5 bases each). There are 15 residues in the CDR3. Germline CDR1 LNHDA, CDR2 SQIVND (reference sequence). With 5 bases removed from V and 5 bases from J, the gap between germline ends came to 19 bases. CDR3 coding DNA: TGTGCCAGTAGTTCTCAGGACATAAACGGGGACGAGCAGTACTTC. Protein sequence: CASSSQDINGDEQYF.

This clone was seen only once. CDR3 DNA: TGTGCCAGCAGTTCCGGACAGGGATGGCAGCCCCAGCATTTT. This translates into CASSSGQGWQPQHF. V usage is TRBV28 and J usage is TRBJ1-5; TRBD1 matches 8 bases. Trimming at V came to 4 bases and at J to 7 bases, leaving 6 bases not matched to a gene. Germline values: CDR1 MDHEN, CDR2 SYDVKM. This CDR3 is built from 14 residues.

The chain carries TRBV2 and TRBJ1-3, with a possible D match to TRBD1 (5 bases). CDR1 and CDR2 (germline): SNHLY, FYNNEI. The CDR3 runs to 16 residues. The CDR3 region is CVAPHESQVAGNTIYF. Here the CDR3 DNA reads TGTGTCGCGCCCCACGAGTCACAGGTTGCGGGAAACACCATATATTTT. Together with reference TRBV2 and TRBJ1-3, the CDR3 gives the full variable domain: EPEVTQTPSHQVTQMGQEVILRCVPISNHLYFYWYRQILGQKVEFLVSFYNNEISEKSEIFDDQFSVERPDGSNFTLKIRSTKLEDSAMYFCVAPHESQVAGNTIYFGEGSWLTVV.

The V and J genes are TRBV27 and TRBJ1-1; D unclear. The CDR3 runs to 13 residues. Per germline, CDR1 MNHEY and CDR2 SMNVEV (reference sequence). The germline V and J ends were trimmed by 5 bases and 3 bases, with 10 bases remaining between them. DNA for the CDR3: TGTGCCAGCAGTCTCAATAAATACACTGAAGCTTTCTTT. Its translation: CASSLNKYTEAFF.

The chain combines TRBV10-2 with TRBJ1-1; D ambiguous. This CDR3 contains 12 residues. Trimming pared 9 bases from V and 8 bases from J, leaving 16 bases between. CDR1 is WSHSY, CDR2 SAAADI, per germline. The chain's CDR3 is CASRFGGREAFF. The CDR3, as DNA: TGCGCCAGTCGTTTTGGAGGAAGGGAAGCTTTCTTT.

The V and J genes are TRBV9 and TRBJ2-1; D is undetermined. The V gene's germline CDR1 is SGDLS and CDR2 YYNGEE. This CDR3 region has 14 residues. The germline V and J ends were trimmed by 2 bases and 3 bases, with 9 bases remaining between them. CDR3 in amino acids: CASSVTSHYNEQFF. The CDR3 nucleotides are TGTGCCAGCAGCGTCACAAGTCACTACAATGAGCAGTTCTTC.

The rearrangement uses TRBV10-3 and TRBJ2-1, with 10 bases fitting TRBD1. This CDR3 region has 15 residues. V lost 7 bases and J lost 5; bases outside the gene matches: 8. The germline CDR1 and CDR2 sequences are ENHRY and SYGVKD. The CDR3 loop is CAINRQGAQDNEQFF. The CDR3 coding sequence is TGTGCCATCAATAGACAGGGGGCGCAGGACAATGAGCAGTTCTTC.

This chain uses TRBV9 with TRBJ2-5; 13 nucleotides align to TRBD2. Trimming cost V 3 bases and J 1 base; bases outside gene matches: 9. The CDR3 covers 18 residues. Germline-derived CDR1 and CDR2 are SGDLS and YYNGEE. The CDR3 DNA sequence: TGTGCCAGCAGCGCCGGACTAGCGGGGGCCCGACCCCAAGAGACCCAGTACTTC. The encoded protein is CASSAGLAGARPQETQYF.

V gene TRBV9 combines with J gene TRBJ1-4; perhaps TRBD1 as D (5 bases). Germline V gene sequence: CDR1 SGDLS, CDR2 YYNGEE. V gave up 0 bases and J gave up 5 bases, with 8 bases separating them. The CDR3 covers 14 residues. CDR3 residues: CASSVGAGNEKLFF. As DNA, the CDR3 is TGTGCCAGCAGCGTAGGGGCAGGGAATGAAAAACTGTTTTTT.

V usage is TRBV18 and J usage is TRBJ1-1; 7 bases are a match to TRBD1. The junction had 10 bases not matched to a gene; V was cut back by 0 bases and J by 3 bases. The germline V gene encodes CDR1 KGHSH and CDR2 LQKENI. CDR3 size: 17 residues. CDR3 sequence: CASSPPTNRGLYTEAFF. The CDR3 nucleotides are TGTGCCAGCTCACCACCAACTAACAGGGGACTCTACACTGAAGCTTTCTTT.

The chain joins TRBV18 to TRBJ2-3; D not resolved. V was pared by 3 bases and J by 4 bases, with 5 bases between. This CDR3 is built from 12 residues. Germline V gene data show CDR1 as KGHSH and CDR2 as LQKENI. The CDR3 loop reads CASSPRPDTQYF. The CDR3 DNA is TGTGCCAGCTCACCTCGTCCAGATACGCAGTATTTT.

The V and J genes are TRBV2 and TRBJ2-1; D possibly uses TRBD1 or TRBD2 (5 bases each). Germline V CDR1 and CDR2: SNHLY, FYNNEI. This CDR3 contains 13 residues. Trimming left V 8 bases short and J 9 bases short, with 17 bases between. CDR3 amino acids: CASGGYIVGEQFF. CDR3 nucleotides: TGTGCCAGCGGGGGTTACATCGTTGGTGAGCAGTTCTTC.

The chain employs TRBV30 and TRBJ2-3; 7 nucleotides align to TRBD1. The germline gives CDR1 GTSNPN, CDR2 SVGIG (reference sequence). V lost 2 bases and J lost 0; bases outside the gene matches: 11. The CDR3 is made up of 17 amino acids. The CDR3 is CAWSFPTGTASTDTQYF. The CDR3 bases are TGTGCCTGGAGTTTCCCGACCGGGACAGCGAGCACAGATACGCAGTATTTT.

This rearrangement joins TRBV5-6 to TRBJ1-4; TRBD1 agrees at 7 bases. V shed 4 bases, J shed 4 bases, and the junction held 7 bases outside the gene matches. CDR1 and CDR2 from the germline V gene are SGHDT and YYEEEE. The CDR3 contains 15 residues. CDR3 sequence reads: CASSLRQGFNEKLFF. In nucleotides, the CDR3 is TGTGCCAGCAGCCTCAGACAGGGTTTTAATGAAAAACTGTTTTTT.

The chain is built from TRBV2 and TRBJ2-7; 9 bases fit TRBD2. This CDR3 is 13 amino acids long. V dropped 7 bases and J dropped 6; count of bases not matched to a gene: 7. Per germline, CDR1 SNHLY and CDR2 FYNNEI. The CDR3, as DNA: TGTGCCAGCATGCGGGGGGGCCAGGGCGAGCAGTACTTC. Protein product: CASMRGGQGEQYF.